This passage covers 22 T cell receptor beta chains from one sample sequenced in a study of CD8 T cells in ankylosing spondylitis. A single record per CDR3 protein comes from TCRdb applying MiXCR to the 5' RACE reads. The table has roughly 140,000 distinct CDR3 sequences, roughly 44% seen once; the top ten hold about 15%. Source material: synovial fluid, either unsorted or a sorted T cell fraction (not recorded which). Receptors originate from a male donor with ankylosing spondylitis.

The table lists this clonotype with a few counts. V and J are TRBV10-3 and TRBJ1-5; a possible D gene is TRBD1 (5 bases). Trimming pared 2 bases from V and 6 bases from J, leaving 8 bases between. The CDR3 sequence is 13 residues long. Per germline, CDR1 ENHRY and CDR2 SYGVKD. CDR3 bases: TGTGCCATCAGTGAGGGGGGAGGTCAGCCCCAGCATTTT. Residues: CAISEGGGQPQHF.

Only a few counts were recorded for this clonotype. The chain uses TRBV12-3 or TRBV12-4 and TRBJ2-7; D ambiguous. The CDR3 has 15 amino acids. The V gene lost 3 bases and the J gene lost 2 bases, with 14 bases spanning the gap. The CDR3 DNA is TGTGCCAGCAGTTTTTGGGTGGGCGACCCCTACGAGCAGTACTTC. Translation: CASSFWVGDPYEQYF.

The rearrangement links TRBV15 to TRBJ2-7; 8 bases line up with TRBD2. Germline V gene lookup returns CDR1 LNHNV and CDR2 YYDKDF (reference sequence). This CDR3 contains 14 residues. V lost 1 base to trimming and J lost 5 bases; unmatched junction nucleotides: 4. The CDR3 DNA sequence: TGTGCCACCAGCAGAGTGGGTAGCGGGAACGAGCAGTACTTC. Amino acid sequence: CATSRVGSGNEQYF.

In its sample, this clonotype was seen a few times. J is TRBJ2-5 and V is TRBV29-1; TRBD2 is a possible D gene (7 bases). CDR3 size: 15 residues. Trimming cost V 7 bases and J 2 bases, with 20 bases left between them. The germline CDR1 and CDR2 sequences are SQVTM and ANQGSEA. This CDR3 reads CSAIPGGRAQETQYF. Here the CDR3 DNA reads TGCAGCGCCATACCCGGGGGGCGGGCGCAAGAGACCCAGTACTTC.

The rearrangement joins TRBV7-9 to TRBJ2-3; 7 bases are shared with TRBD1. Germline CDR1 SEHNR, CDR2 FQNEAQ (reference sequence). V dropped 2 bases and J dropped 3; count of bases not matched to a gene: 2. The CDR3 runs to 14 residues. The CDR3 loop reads CASSLYRGTDTQYF. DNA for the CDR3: TGTGCCAGCAGCTTATACAGGGGAACAGATACGCAGTATTTT.

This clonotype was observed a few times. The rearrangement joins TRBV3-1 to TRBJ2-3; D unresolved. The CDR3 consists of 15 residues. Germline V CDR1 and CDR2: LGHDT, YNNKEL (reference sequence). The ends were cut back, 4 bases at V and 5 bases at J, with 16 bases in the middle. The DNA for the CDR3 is TGTGCCAGCAGCCCCTTGGTGAGGCCGGAAGATACGCAGTATTTT. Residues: CASSPLVRPEDTQYF.

CDR3 bases: TGTGCCAGTAGTATATCTGACAGAAGCTCCTACGAGCAGTACTTC. Its protein product is CASSISDRSSYEQYF. This chain links TRBV19 with TRBJ2-7; the D gene is possibly TRBD1 (5 bases). CDR3 length: 15 residues. Trimming took 2 bases from V and 0 from J, leaving 11 bases between them. Germline values: CDR1 LNHDA, CDR2 SQIVND (reference sequence).

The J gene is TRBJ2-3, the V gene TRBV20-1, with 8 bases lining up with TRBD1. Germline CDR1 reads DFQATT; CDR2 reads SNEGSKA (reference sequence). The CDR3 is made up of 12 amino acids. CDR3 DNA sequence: TGCACCATCGGACAGGGAACAGATACGCAGTATTTT. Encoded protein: CTIGQGTDTQYF.

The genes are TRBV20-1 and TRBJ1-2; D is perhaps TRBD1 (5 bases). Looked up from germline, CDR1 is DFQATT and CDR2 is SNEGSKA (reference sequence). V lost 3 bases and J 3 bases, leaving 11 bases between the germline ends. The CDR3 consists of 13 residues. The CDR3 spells CSARAGEHYGYTF. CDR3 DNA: TGCAGTGCTAGGGCGGGGGAGCACTATGGCTACACCTTC.

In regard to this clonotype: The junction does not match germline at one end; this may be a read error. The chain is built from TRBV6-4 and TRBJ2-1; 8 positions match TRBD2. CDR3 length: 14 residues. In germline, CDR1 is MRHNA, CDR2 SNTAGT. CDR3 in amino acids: CASSEGLEGNEQFF. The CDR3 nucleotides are TGTGCCAGTAGTGAGGGACTAGAAGGCAATGAGCAGTTCTTC.

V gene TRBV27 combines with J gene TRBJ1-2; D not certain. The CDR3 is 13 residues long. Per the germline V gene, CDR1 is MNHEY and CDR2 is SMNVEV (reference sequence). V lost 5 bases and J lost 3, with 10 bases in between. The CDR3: CASSPGPYYGYTF. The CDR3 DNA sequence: TGTGCCAGCAGTCCCGGGCCTTACTATGGCTACACCTTC.

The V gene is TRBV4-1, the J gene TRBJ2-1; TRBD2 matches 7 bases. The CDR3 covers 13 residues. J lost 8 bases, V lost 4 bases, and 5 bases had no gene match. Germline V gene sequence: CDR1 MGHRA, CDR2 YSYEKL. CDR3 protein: CASSLGAGDEQFF. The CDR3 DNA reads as TGCGCCAGCAGCCTAGGGGCGGGAGATGAGCAGTTCTTC.

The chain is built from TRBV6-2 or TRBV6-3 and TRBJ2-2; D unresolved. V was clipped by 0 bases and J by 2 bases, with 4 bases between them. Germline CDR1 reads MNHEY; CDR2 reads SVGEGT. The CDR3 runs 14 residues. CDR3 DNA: TGTGCCAGCAGTTACTCACCCAACACCGGGGAGCTGTTTTTT. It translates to CASSYSPNTGELFF.

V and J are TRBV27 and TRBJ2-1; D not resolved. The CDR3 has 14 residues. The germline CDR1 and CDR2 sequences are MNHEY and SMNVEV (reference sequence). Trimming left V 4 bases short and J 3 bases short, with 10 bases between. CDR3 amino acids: CASSYSGVYNEQFF. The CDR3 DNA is TGTGCCAGCAGTTATTCGGGTGTCTACAATGAGCAGTTCTTC.

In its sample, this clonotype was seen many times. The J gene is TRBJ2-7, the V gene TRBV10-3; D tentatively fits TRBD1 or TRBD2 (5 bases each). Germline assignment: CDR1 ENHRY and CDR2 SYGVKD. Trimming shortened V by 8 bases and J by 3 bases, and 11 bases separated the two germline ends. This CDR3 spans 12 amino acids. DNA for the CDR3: TGTGCCATCGGGGGAGACGGCTACGAGCAGTACTTC. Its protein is CAIGGDGYEQYF.

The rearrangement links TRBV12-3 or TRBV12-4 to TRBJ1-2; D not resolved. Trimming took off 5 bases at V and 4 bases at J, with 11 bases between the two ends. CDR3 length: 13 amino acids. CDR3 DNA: TGTGCCAGCAGTAGCTTTATCGGCTATGGCTACACCTTC. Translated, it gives CASSSFIGYGYTF.

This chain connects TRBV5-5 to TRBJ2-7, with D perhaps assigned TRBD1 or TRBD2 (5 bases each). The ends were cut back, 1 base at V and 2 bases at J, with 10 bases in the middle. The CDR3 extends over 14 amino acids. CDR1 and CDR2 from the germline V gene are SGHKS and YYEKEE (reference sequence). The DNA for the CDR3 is TGTGCCAGCAGCTTGATAGGGACGGCCTACGAGCAGTACTTC. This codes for CASSLIGTAYEQYF.

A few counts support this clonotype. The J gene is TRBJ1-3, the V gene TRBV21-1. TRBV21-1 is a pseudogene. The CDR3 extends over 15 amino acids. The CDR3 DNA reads TGTGCCAGCAGCAAAGTAAGTCCCTCTGGAAACACCATATATTTT. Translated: CASSKVSPSGNTIYF.

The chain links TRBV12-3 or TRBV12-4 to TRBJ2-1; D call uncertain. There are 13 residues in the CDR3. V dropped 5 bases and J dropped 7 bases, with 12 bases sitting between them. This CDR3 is CASSPLGVNEQFF. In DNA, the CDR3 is TGTGCCAGCAGTCCCCTTGGGGTTAATGAGCAGTTCTTC.

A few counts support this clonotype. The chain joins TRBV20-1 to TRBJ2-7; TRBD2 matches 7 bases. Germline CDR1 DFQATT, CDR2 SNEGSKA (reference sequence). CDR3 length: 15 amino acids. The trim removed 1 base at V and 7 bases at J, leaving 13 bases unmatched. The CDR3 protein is CSARGGGQGFEEQYF. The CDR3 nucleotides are TGCAGTGCTAGAGGGGGAGGGCAGGGTTTCGAAGAGCAGTACTTC.

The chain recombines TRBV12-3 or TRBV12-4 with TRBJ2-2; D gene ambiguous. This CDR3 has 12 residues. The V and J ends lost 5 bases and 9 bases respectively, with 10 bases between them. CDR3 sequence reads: CASSPQFWELFF. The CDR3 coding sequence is TGTGCCAGCAGTCCACAGTTTTGGGAGCTGTTTTTT.

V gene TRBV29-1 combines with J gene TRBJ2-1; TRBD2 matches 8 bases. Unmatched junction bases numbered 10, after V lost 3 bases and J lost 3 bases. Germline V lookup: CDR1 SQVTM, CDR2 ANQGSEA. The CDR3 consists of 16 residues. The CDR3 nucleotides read TGCAGCGTTGATGGTCGGGGACTAGGTCGCTACAATGAGCAGTTCTTC. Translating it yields CSVDGRGLGRYNEQFF.